The entry that follows covers one T cell receptor beta chain sequence. Its antigen is not identified. Trimming shortened V by 5 bases and J by 6 bases, and 19 bases separated the two germline ends. The CDR3 is 16 amino acids. Looked up from germline, CDR1 is SNHLY and CDR2 is FYNNEI. The data were taken from a study of memory CD4+ T cells and cytomegalovirus serostatus. Study summary: This sample comes from healthy Belgian adults, eight or nine CMV seropositive, roughly 22 seronegative. Overall study results and limits: CMV serostatus prediction reached median AUC roughly 0.95, or 0.91 with US-trained model.

Profiling relied on immunoSEQ multiplex PCR, and the TCRdb table lists in-frame clones only, not all of them. This sample yields approximately 70,000 clones, of which 76% are seen a single time; roughly 4.7% belongs to the top ten. The sort gate was single viable CD3+CD4+CD8-CD45RO+ cells for memory CD4+ T cells. The TCR originated in an adult in good health and CMV-seropositive. The sequenced material came from memory CD4+ T cells from blood. This chain joins TRBV2 and TRBJ2-2, with D possibly being TRBD2 (6 bases). The CDR3 sequence is CASSISWRAMSGELFF. Here the CDR3 DNA reads TGTGCCAGCAGTATCTCATGGAGGGCGATGTCCGGGGAGCTGTTTTTT.